A single sample gave rise to the 32 T cell receptor beta chains below, sequenced in a study of molecular identifiers for immune sequencing clone quantification. TCRdb analysed the PCR reads with MiXCR anew, one entry per CDR3 protein. The table has about 640,000 distinct CDR3 sequences, 15% to 20% seen once. The sequencing input was naive CD8+ T cells from blood, with Jurkat cell RNA spiked in. Subset meaning: FACS-sorted CD8+CD4-CCR7+CD45RA+ naive T cells. Receptor source: a human donor in good health. Some libraries in this study had Jurkat cell RNA spiked in.

Ten or more counts support this clonotype. This chain joins TRBV27 and TRBJ1-2; 7 positions agree with TRBD1. Trimming removed 5 bases from V and 4 bases from J; junction bases left unmatched: 7. Germline loops: CDR1 MNHEY, CDR2 SMNVEV (reference sequence). This CDR3 has 14 amino acids. CDR3 nucleotides: TGTGCCAGCAGTCTGACAGGGTCCGGCTATGGCTACACCTTC. Its protein product is CASSLTGSGYGYTF.

This clonotype occurred a few times. The rearrangement links TRBV27 to TRBJ2-1, with D perhaps matching TRBD1 (6 bases). V lost 3 bases, J lost 4 bases, and 10 bases lay in between. The CDR3 has 14 amino acids. Germline V gives CDR1 MNHEY, CDR2 SMNVEV (reference sequence). CDR3 in amino acids: CASSFDRYYNEQFF. CDR3 bases: TGTGCCAGCAGTTTCGACAGGTATTACAATGAGCAGTTCTTC.

This clonotype was found a few times. This may be a read error: a much more frequent sequence differs by one nucleotide. This is likely a read error, given that the CDR3 carries no conserved phenylalanine or tryptophan at its end. V usage is TRBV20-1 and J usage is TRBJ2-7; D ambiguous. The V gene's germline CDR1 is DFQATT and CDR2 SNEGSKA (reference sequence). CDR3 length: 11 residues. Trimming left V 2 bases short and J 6 bases short, with 8 bases between. The chain's CDR3 is CSARLWSEQYL. The CDR3 DNA is TGCAGTGCTAGATTGTGGTCCGAGCAGTACCTC.

This clonotype was recorded many times. J is TRBJ1-1 and V is TRBV28, with TRBD1 as a possible D gene (5 bases). There are 15 residues in the CDR3. V shed 0 bases and J shed 2 bases, with 10 bases lying between them. From germline, CDR1 is MDHEN and CDR2 SYDVKM. The DNA of the CDR3 is TGTGCCAGCAGTTTATGGAGCAGGGAAAACACTGAAGCTTTCTTT. It codes for CASSLWSRENTEAFF.

The table lists this clonotype with many counts. The V gene is TRBV11-2, the J gene TRBJ1-2; D remains ambiguous. The germline V and J ends were trimmed by 1 base and 4 bases, with 13 bases remaining between them. CDR1 SGHAT and CDR2 FQNNGV come from the germline V gene. This CDR3 is built from 15 residues. This CDR3 is CASSLVPVNTYGYTF. In nucleotides, the CDR3 is TGTGCCAGCAGCTTAGTTCCAGTGAATACCTATGGCTACACCTTC.

This clonotype was observed at least ten times. V usage is TRBV7-2 and J usage is TRBJ2-1, with TRBD1 matching over 11 bases. Germline V gene lookup returns CDR1 SGHTA and CDR2 FQGNSA. V gave up 5 bases and J gave up 8 bases; unmatched junction bases: 5. The CDR3 is made up of 14 amino acids. This CDR3 is CASSHGQGAYEQFF. DNA for the CDR3: TGTGCCAGCAGCCACGGACAGGGGGCTTATGAGCAGTTCTTC.

Comments on this clonotype: The CDR3 does not close with the conserved phenylalanine or tryptophan, likely indicating a read error. The chain joins TRBV12-5 to TRBJ2-5, with D perhaps matching TRBD1 (6 bases). Trimming pared 1 base from V and 5 bases from J, leaving 11 bases between. The germline gives CDR1 LGHNT, CDR2 FRNRAP. The CDR3 spans 14 residues. The CDR3 nucleotides read TGTGCTAGTGGTTTGGGACCCCAGGGGGAGACCCAGTACGTC. Its protein is CASGLGPQGETQYV.

This clonotype has a handful of counts. The chain employs TRBV6-2 or TRBV6-3 and TRBJ2-5, with 10 bases aligning to TRBD1. The length of the CDR3 is 18 residues. Losses at the gene ends were 2 bases for V and 5 bases for J; bases not matched to a gene: 14. Germline CDR1 and CDR2: MNHEY and SVGEGT. CDR3 sequence: CASSYDRFGQGVVETQYF. CDR3 coding DNA: TGTGCCAGCAGTTACGATCGCTTCGGACAGGGGGTTGTGGAGACCCAGTACTTC.

This clonotype was found a few times. The chain is built from TRBV4-3 and TRBJ1-6; 9 bases line up with TRBD1. Germline V lookup: CDR1 LGHNA, CDR2 YSLEER. J was trimmed by 11 bases and V by 0 bases; bases with no gene match: 5. The CDR3 contains 15 residues. CDR3 sequence (DNA): TGCGCCAGCAGCCAAGACAGGACAGGGGACCCACCCCTCCACTTT. Amino acids: CASSQDRTGDPPLHF.

The chain employs TRBV9 and TRBJ2-5; D is uncertain. The V end lost 0 bases, the J end lost 2 bases, and 11 bases lay between the germline ends. The CDR3 spans 15 residues. The germline gives CDR1 SGDLS, CDR2 YYNGEE. In nucleotides, the CDR3 is TGTGCCAGCAGCGTAGTGGGCGCGGCTCAAGAGACCCAGTACTTC. As protein: CASSVVGAAQETQYF.

The chain links TRBV4-3 to TRBJ1-2; D is unresolved. From germline, CDR1 is LGHNA and CDR2 YSLEER. V lost 0 bases, J lost 5 bases, and 13 bases lay in between. This CDR3 spans 15 amino acids. CDR3 nucleotides: TGCGCCAGCAGCCAAGATTTCACCGCTCCTTATGGCTACACCTTC. Its translation is CASSQDFTAPYGYTF.

The rearrangement joins TRBV19 to TRBJ1-5; D not resolved. Looked up from germline, CDR1 is LNHDA and CDR2 is SQIVND (reference sequence). V lost 1 base to trimming and J lost 5 bases, with 6 bases between them. The CDR3 is made up of 13 amino acids. CDR3 loop: CASSIVPDQPQHF. CDR3 DNA: TGTGCCAGTAGTATAGTTCCGGATCAGCCCCAGCATTTT.

Worth noting for this clonotype: Possible read error: a much larger clone is one base away. The chain is built from TRBV9 and TRBJ1-2; perhaps TRBD1 as D (5 bases). The length of the CDR3 is 15 residues. CDR1 is SGDLS and CDR2 is YYNGEE in the germline V gene. The CDR3 DNA reads TGTACCAGCAGCGTAGTAGGTCAGGGAAACTATGGCTACACCTTC. Residues: CTSSVVGQGNYGYTF.

This clonotype was observed at least ten times. The chain has TRBV20-1 and TRBJ2-7; possible D gene TRBD1, 7 bases. There are 13 residues in the CDR3. Trimming left V 3 bases short and J 4 bases short, with 13 bases between. Germline V gives CDR1 DFQATT, CDR2 SNEGSKA (reference sequence). In DNA form, the CDR3 reads TGCAGTGCTAGGAGGGCAGGGGGGTACGAGCAGTACTTC. Encoded protein: CSARRAGGYEQYF.

This clonotype was counted many times. J is TRBJ2-7 and V is TRBV25-1; the match to TRBD2 covers 9 bases. CDR1 is MGHDK, CDR2 SYGVNS, per germline. The CDR3 length is 14 residues. Unmatched junction bases numbered 6, after V lost 6 bases and J lost 3 bases. For the CDR3, the DNA is TGTGCCAGCAGCGAGCTAGCGGGGAGCTACGAGCAGTACTTC. It codes for CASSELAGSYEQYF.

This clonotype was detected many times. The rearrangement uses TRBV5-6 and TRBJ1-5; D is undetermined. V was shortened by 4 bases and J by 6 bases, with 14 bases between the two germline ends. CDR1 is SGHDT and CDR2 is YYEEEE in the germline V gene. This CDR3 is built from 14 residues. CDR3 DNA: TGTGCCAGCAGCGCTGGACGTCAAGGTCAGCCCCAGCATTTT. It specifies CASSAGRQGQPQHF.

This clonotype was counted many times. The rearrangement uses TRBV7-8 and TRBJ2-7; possibly TRBD2 for D (6 bases). Germline-derived CDR1 and CDR2 are SGHVS and FQNEAQ. V was clipped by 5 bases and J by 4 bases, with 12 bases between them. The CDR3 runs to 13 residues. The CDR3 spells CASSGKLAYEQYF. DNA of the CDR3: TGTGCCAGCAGCGGAAAACTAGCTTACGAGCAGTACTTC.

This clonotype appeared many times. The V call is TRBV14, the J call TRBJ2-3; 8 nucleotides agree with TRBD2. Germline trimming cut 4 bases from V and 0 bases from J; bases unmatched to any gene: 9. This CDR3 has 17 residues. Germline V gene sequence: CDR1 SGHDN, CDR2 FVKESK. CDR3 nucleotides: TGTGCCAGCAGCCTAACCGCGGCTAGCGGGAGCACAGATACGCAGTATTTT. Its protein product is CASSLTAASGSTDTQYF.

This clonotype was observed many times. This chain connects TRBV12-3 or TRBV12-4 to TRBJ1-4; the D gene is possibly TRBD1 (6 bases). The CDR3 runs 16 residues. The V gene lost 6 bases and the J gene lost 0 bases, with 14 bases spanning the gap. CDR3 sequence (DNA): TGTGCCAGCAGGTCCTGGGAGGGGGCAACTAATGAAAAACTGTTTTTT. Translating it yields CASRSWEGATNEKLFF.

This clonotype was observed a few times. This CDR3 reads CASSPFREYSPNGYTF. In nucleotides, the CDR3 is TGTGCCAGCAGCCCATTCCGGGAATATTCACCAAATGGCTACACCTTC. The chain links TRBV12-3 or TRBV12-4 to TRBJ1-2, with no clear D. The CDR3 is 16 amino acids. Trimming took off 6 bases at V and 6 bases at J, with 23 bases between the two ends.

CDR3 region: CACVDESDYNSPLHF. The CDR3 DNA sequence: TGTGCCTGCGTGGACGAATCCGATTATAATTCACCCCTCCACTTT. The genes are TRBV11-3 and TRBJ1-6, with unresolved D. With 11 bases removed from V and 4 bases from J, the gap between germline ends came to 18 bases. The germline gives CDR1 SGHNT, CDR2 YENEEA. There are 15 residues in the CDR3.

This clonotype showed up many times. The rearrangement joins TRBV20-1 to TRBJ2-3, with D uncertain. The CDR3 is 11 residues long. Per germline, CDR1 DFQATT and CDR2 SNEGSKA (reference sequence). Trimming cost V 6 bases and J 2 bases, with 6 bases left between them. The CDR3 DNA is TGCAGTGCCGTAGCCACAGATACGCAGTATTTT. It translates to CSAVATDTQYF.

The chain employs TRBV9 and TRBJ2-3, with D unclear. CDR1 and CDR2 from the germline V gene are SGDLS and YYNGEE. The CDR3 totals 13 residues. V was trimmed by 7 bases and J by 3 bases, leaving 12 bases between them. For the CDR3, the DNA is TGTGCCAGCGGCGCCACCGGGACAGATACGCAGTATTTT. Its protein is CASGATGTDTQYF.

This clonotype has a count of ten or more. This sequence joins TRBV25-1 and TRBJ1-1; D not resolved. The germline V gene encodes CDR1 MGHDK and CDR2 SYGVNS. The CDR3 extends over 12 amino acids. The V end was cut by 2 bases, the J end by 2 bases, with 3 bases between. CDR3 loop: CASSETNTEAFF. The DNA of the CDR3 is TGTGCCAGCAGTGAAACAAACACTGAAGCTTTCTTT.

This clonotype has a handful of counts. For the CDR3, the DNA is TGTGCCAGCAGCTTAGTTCCGGGGGGGGGATACAATGAGCAGTTCTTC. Amino acids: CASSLVPGGGYNEQFF. The chain joins TRBV11-2 to TRBJ2-1, with 8 bases fitting TRBD2. The CDR3 is made up of 16 amino acids. The trim removed 1 base at V and 4 bases at J, leaving 6 bases unmatched. Germline-derived CDR1 and CDR2 are SGHAT and FQNNGV.

This clonotype was observed at least ten times. This CDR3 is CASSGATGEGEQFF. The CDR3 DNA reads as TGTGCCAGCAGCGGAGCCACAGGGGAGGGTGAGCAGTTCTTC. This rearrangement joins TRBV7-2 to TRBJ2-1; D assignment may be TRBD1 or TRBD2 (7 bases each). The length of the CDR3 is 14 residues. Per the germline V gene, CDR1 is SGHTA and CDR2 is FQGNSA. V lost 5 bases and J 9 bases, leaving 17 bases between the germline ends.

As to this clonotype: Possible read error: a much larger clone is one base away. The chain links TRBV20-1 to TRBJ2-3, with TRBD2 identical over 8 bases. Germline CDR1 and CDR2: DFQATT and SNEGSKA (reference sequence). V shed 7 bases, J shed 8 bases, and the junction held 17 bases outside the gene matches. The CDR3 runs 15 residues. The CDR3 DNA reads TGCAGTGGGCTAGGGTCACTAACGGGGGGGCTTACGCAGTATTTT. Translation: CSGLGSLTGGLTQYF.

This clonotype was detected ten times or more. The chain joins TRBV11-3 to TRBJ2-1; 10 bases match TRBD1. Germline CDR1 reads SGHNT; CDR2 reads YENEEA. V lost 1 base to trimming and J lost 6 bases; unmatched junction nucleotides: 3. The CDR3 is made up of 15 amino acids. The CDR3 coding sequence is TGTGCCAGCAGCTTAGGACAGGGGGCAAGCAATGAGCAGTTCTTC. This gives the protein CASSLGQGASNEQFF.

This clonotype showed up just a few times. This chain joins TRBV4-1 and TRBJ1-5; D remains ambiguous. V lost 1 base to trimming and J lost 5 bases, with 12 bases between them. The CDR3 is 15 residues long. Germline CDR1 MGHRA, CDR2 YSYEKL. The CDR3 nucleotides read TGCGCCAGCAGCCAAGCATCACTTGGCGATCAGCCCCAGCATTTT. It codes for CASSQASLGDQPQHF.

This clonotype was found many times. V gene TRBV12-3 or TRBV12-4 combines with J gene TRBJ2-3; 9 bases align to TRBD1. The CDR3 is 15 amino acids. V lost 5 bases to trimming and J lost 5 bases; unmatched junction nucleotides: 8. Here the CDR3 reads CASSAPGQGLDTQYF. The CDR3 bases are TGTGCCAGCAGTGCCCCGGGACAGGGTTTAGATACGCAGTATTTT.

At least ten counts were recorded for this clonotype. In DNA form, the CDR3 reads TGCGCCAGCAGCCAAATCGGGACAGGGGCATTGGGCACTGAAGCTTTCTTT. This encodes CASSQIGTGALGTEAFF. The chain combines TRBV4-1 with TRBJ1-1, with 10 bases lining up with TRBD1. This CDR3 is 17 amino acids long. Looked up from germline, CDR1 is MGHRA and CDR2 is YSYEKL. V gave up 2 bases and J gave up 4 bases; unmatched junction bases: 10.

This clonotype was observed many times. The V and J genes are TRBV5-4 and TRBJ2-7, with D hard to call. The CDR3 consists of 15 residues. Trimming removed 2 bases at V and 2 bases at J, with 14 bases between. Germline V gene lookup returns CDR1 SGHNT and CDR2 YYREEE (reference sequence). CDR3: CASSLRTALPYEQYF. The DNA for the CDR3 is TGTGCCAGCAGCTTACGGACGGCTCTTCCCTACGAGCAGTACTTC.